Given below is one T cell receptor beta chain in context. The sample comes from a study of T-cell memory formation after mild COVID-19. The CDR3 covers 13 residues. V was trimmed by 4 bases and J by 6 bases, leaving 10 bases between them. Germline V gene data show CDR1 as SGHTA and CDR2 as FQGNSA. A single record per CDR3 protein comes from TCRdb applying MiXCR to the 5' RACE reads. The sample lists around 250,000 distinct CDR3 sequences, around a tenth occurring once. This chain connects TRBV7-2 to TRBJ2-1; D is possibly TRBD1 (6 bases). The receptor's source is a man aged 18 to 29 who had mild COVID-19 (a few samples of this study predate the infection). Cell type and time point are not known. The sequenced material came from PBMCs or a T cell subset sorted from them (not recorded which). The CDR3 here is CASSWGQFNEQFF. The CDR3 bases are TGTGCCAGCAGCTGGGGACAATTCAATGAGCAGTTCTTC. Full variable domain (outside the CDR3, taken from reference TRBV7-2 and TRBJ2-1): GAGVSQSPSNKVTEKGKDVELRCDPISGHTALYWYRQSLGQGLEFLIYFQGNSAPDKSGLPSDRFSAERTGGSVSTLTIQRTQQEDSAVYLCASSWGQFNEQFFGPGTRLTVL.